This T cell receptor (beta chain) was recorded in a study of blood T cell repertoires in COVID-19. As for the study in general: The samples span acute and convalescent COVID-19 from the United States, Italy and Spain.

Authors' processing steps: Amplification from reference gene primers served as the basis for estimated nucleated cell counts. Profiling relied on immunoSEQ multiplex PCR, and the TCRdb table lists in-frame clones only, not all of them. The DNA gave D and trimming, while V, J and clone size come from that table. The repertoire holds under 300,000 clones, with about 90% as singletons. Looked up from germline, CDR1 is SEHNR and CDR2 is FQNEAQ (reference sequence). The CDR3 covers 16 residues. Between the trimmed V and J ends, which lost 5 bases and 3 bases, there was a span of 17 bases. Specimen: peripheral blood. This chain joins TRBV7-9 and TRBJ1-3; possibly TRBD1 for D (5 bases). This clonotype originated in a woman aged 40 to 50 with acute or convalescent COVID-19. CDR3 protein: CASSPLQAQGGNTIYF. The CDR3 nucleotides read TGTGCCAGCAGCCCACTCCAGGCCCAGGGTGGAAACACCATATATTTT.